The 21 T cell receptor beta chains in this list originate from one sample, sequenced in a study of blood T cell repertoires in COVID-19. Sequencing used immunoSEQ multiplex PCR; TCRdb keeps in-frame clones, though not all of them. In the table there are around 100,000 clones, 65% to 85% of which are singletons. The specimen was peripheral blood. These receptors all come from a woman in her 70s with acute or convalescent COVID-19.

The genes are TRBV2 and TRBJ1-2; D remains ambiguous. Looked up from germline, CDR1 is SNHLY and CDR2 is FYNNEI. The length of the CDR3 is 13 residues. V was clipped by 7 bases and J by 4 bases, with 13 bases between them. The CDR3 here is CASTVEQSYGYTF. The CDR3 DNA reads as TGTGCCAGCACCGTGGAACAGAGCTATGGCTACACCTTC.

The gene calls are TRBV29-1 and TRBJ2-7; the D gene is possibly TRBD1 (6 bases). This CDR3 region has 12 residues. Germline CDR1 and CDR2: SQVTM and ANQGSEA. V shed 4 bases and J shed 7 bases, with 14 bases lying between them. CDR3 DNA: TGCAGCGTTGTCAGGGGCAGAGGGGAGCAGTACTTC. Its protein product is CSVVRGRGEQYF.

The J gene is TRBJ1-1, the V gene TRBV7-9; TRBD1 aligns across 9 bases. With V trimmed by 5 bases and J by 4 bases, 14 bases remained unmatched. CDR1 and CDR2 from the germline V gene are SEHNR and FQNEAQ (reference sequence). The CDR3 consists of 17 residues. Here the CDR3 DNA reads TGTGCCAGCAGCCTTCGGGGGTGGGGACAGGGAGTCACTGAAGCTTTCTTT. This translates into CASSLRGWGQGVTEAFF.

The V call is TRBV7-9, the J call TRBJ2-6; D perhaps matches TRBD1 (6 bases). V lost 5 bases to trimming and J lost 6 bases, with 14 bases between them. Germline V gene lookup returns CDR1 SEHNR and CDR2 FQNEAQ (reference sequence). The CDR3 sequence is 15 residues long. The CDR3 is CASSPQGSPANVLTF. DNA of the CDR3: TGTGCCAGCAGCCCCCAGGGGAGCCCGGCCAACGTCCTGACTTTC. The variable domain in full, completed from reference TRBV7-9 and TRBJ2-6, reads DTGVSQNPRHKITKRGQNVTFRCDPISEHNRLYWYRQTLGQGPEFLTYFQNEAQLEKSRLLSDRFSAERPKGSFSTLEIQRTEQGDSAMYLCASSPQGSPANVLTFGAGSRLTVL.

This chain's CDR3 is CASRPLAGGRSTGELFF. The CDR3 nucleotides read TGTGCCAGTAGACCACTAGCGGGGGGGCGAAGCACCGGGGAGCTGTTTTTT. This chain joins TRBV19 and TRBJ2-2, with 13 positions matching TRBD2. CDR3 length equals 17 residues. The V and J ends lost 6 bases and 4 bases, in that order; junction bases with no gene match: 8. Germline V gives CDR1 LNHDA, CDR2 SQIVND (reference sequence).

V is TRBV28 and J is TRBJ1-1, with D hard to call. The germline V gene has CDR1 MDHEN and CDR2 SYDVKM. Between the trimmed V and J ends, which lost 6 bases and 4 bases, there was a span of 24 bases. The CDR3 is 17 amino acids. The CDR3 spells CASSPHGRVAVSTEAFF. The CDR3 nucleotides read TGTGCCAGCAGCCCTCATGGGAGGGTAGCGGTGAGCACTGAAGCTTTCTTT.

In DNA, the CDR3 is TGTGCCAGCAGCCCTTCTCTCAGTCAGACCTACGAGCAGTACTTC. As protein: CASSPSLSQTYEQYF. V is TRBV5-4 and J is TRBJ2-7, with D hard to call. Germline lookup yields CDR1 SGHNT and CDR2 YYREEE (reference sequence). The CDR3 loop spans 15 amino acids. The V and J ends lost 4 bases and 2 bases respectively, with 16 bases between them.

Here the CDR3 reads CASSVGGEYYGYTF. In DNA, the CDR3 is TGTGCCAGCAGCGTGGGGGGGGAGTACTATGGCTACACCTTC. The V gene is TRBV6-5, the J gene TRBJ1-2; possibly TRBD1 for D (5 bases). The CDR3 covers 14 residues. The germline V gene encodes CDR1 MNHEY and CDR2 SVGAGI. With 6 bases removed from V and 3 bases from J, the gap between germline ends came to 14 bases.

V and J are TRBV12-5 and TRBJ2-2; 9 nucleotides align to TRBD2. Germline V gene data show CDR1 as LGHNT and CDR2 as FRNRAP. The trim removed 5 bases at V and 8 bases at J, leaving 12 bases unmatched. The CDR3 sequence is 16 residues long. The CDR3 spells CASGPGVAGVPGELFF. The CDR3 bases are TGTGCTAGTGGTCCTGGGGTAGCGGGAGTACCGGGGGAGCTGTTTTTT.

V and J are TRBV18 and TRBJ2-1, with a tentative D call TRBD2 (6 bases). With 2 bases removed from V and 7 bases from J, the gap between germline ends came to 15 bases. The CDR3 length is 15 residues. Germline V gene data show CDR1 as KGHSH and CDR2 as LQKENI. CDR3 in amino acids: CASSPIALRGNEQFF. The CDR3 region has the DNA TGTGCCAGCTCACCAATCGCCCTCCGGGGGAATGAGCAGTTCTTC. The full variable domain, its missing parts supplied by reference TRBV18 and TRBJ2-1, is NAGVMQNPRHLVRRRGQEARLRCSPMKGHSHVYWYRQLPEEGLKFMVYLQKENIIDESGMPKERFSAEFPKEGPSILRIQQVVRGDSAAYFCASSPIALRGNEQFFGPGTRLTVL.

The chain is built from TRBV7-3 and TRBJ2-1; D is uncertain. V lost 5 bases to trimming and J lost 4 bases, with 6 bases between them. CDR1 SGHTA and CDR2 FQGTGA come from the germline V gene. This CDR3 region has 12 residues. The CDR3, as DNA: TGTGCCAGCAGCACCAGGTACAATGAGCAGTTCTTC. Translation: CASSTRYNEQFF.

The J gene is TRBJ1-3, the V gene TRBV6-5, with D unclear. V dropped 4 bases and J dropped 4 bases, with 8 bases sitting between them. The CDR3 has 13 amino acids. Germline lookup yields CDR1 MNHEY and CDR2 SVGAGI. DNA of the CDR3: TGTGCCAGCAGTTCTAACCGGGGAAACACCATATATTTT. The encoded protein is CASSSNRGNTIYF.

V gene TRBV12-5 combines with J gene TRBJ2-2; 8 bases agree with TRBD2. Germline V gives CDR1 LGHNT, CDR2 FRNRAP. The CDR3 runs 14 residues. V lost 6 bases to trimming and J lost 5 bases; unmatched junction nucleotides: 5. The DNA for the CDR3 is TGTGCTAGTGGCGGACTAGCTCGGACCGGGGAGCTGTTTTTT. The encoded protein is CASGGLARTGELFF.

The chain has TRBV19 and TRBJ1-2, with D tentatively TRBD1 (6 bases). This CDR3 is 12 amino acids long. Trimming removed 6 bases at V and 8 bases at J, with 13 bases between. CDR1 and CDR2 (germline): LNHDA, SQIVND (reference sequence). The CDR3 sequence: CASRTGLKGYTF. CDR3 in DNA: TGTGCCAGTAGGACAGGTTTGAAGGGCTACACCTTC.

This chain uses TRBV2 with TRBJ1-5, with D possibly matching TRBD1 (5 bases). The germline V gene encodes CDR1 SNHLY and CDR2 FYNNEI. The V and J ends lost 7 bases and 1 base respectively, with 11 bases between them. The CDR3 has 14 residues. The CDR3 sequence is CASKIRGSNQPQHF. CDR3 bases: TGTGCCAGCAAGATTAGGGGAAGCAATCAGCCCCAGCATTTT.

The J gene is TRBJ1-2, the V gene TRBV6-5; D call uncertain. With 8 bases removed from V and 2 bases from J, the gap between germline ends came to 18 bases. Germline V gives CDR1 MNHEY, CDR2 SVGAGI. This CDR3 spans 15 amino acids. The CDR3 region is CASRPPGAPNYGYTF. The CDR3 bases are TGTGCCAGCCGCCCCCCCGGAGCGCCCAACTATGGCTACACCTTC.

The gene calls are TRBV30 and TRBJ1-2; D not certain. Germline-derived CDR1 and CDR2 are GTSNPN and SVGIG (reference sequence). This CDR3 is built from 12 residues. Trimming cost V 5 bases and J 2 bases, with 9 bases left between them. The CDR3 reads CAWATANYGYTF. The CDR3 DNA sequence: TGTGCCTGGGCAACAGCAAACTATGGCTACACCTTC.

V gene TRBV14 combines with J gene TRBJ2-1; 8 bases align to TRBD2. Germline V gene data show CDR1 as SGHDN and CDR2 as FVKESK. The junction had 10 bases not matched to a gene; V was cut back by 2 bases and J by 4 bases. The CDR3 runs 17 residues. The CDR3 region is CASSQQSGGWLYNEQFF. For the CDR3, the DNA is TGTGCCAGCAGCCAACAAAGCGGGGGTTGGCTATACAATGAGCAGTTCTTC. Full variable domain (outside the CDR3, taken from reference TRBV14 and TRBJ2-1): EAGVTQFPSHSVIEKGQTVTLRCDPISGHDNLYWYRRVMGKEIKFLLHFVKESKQDESGMPNNRFLAERTGGTYSTLKVQPAELEDSGVYFCASSQQSGGWLYNEQFFGPGTRLTVL.

The gene calls are TRBV5-6 and TRBJ2-7; D is possibly TRBD2 (5 bases). CDR3 length: 13 amino acids. CDR1 SGHDT and CDR2 YYEEEE come from the germline V gene. Trimming pared 7 bases from V and 3 bases from J, leaving 14 bases between. The DNA of the CDR3 is TGTGCCAGCGCCCAGGCTAGCAGCTACGAGCAGTACTTC. Amino acid sequence: CASAQASSYEQYF.

The chain links TRBV27 to TRBJ1-4; the match to TRBD1 covers 11 bases. Trimming at V came to 5 bases and at J to 4 bases, leaving 6 bases not matched to a gene. There are 16 residues in the CDR3. Germline lookup yields CDR1 MNHEY and CDR2 SMNVEV (reference sequence). In nucleotides, the CDR3 is TGTGCCAGCAGTCCCCTTGGGACAGGGGGTAATGAAAAACTGTTTTTT. Encoded protein: CASSPLGTGGNEKLFF.

This rearrangement joins TRBV6-5 to TRBJ2-5, with unresolved D. The CDR3 length is 14 residues. V lost 0 bases and J 3 bases, leaving 8 bases between the germline ends. Germline CDR1 is MNHEY and CDR2 is SVGAGI. The CDR3: CASSYSNGKETQYF. The CDR3 region has the DNA TGTGCCAGCAGTTACTCGAATGGCAAAGAGACCCAGTACTTC.